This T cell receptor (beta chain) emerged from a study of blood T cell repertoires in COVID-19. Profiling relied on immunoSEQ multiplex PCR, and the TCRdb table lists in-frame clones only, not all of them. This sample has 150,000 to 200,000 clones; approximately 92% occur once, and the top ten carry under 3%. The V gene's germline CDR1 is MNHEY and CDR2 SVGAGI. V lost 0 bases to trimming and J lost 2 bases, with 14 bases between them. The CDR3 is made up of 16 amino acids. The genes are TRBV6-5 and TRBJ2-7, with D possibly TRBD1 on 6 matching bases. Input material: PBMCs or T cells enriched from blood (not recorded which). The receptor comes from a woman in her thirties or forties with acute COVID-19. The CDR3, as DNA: TGTGCCAGCAGTTACTCGTTCTCAGGGGTCCCCTACGAGCAGTACTTC. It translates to CASSYSFSGVPYEQYF.